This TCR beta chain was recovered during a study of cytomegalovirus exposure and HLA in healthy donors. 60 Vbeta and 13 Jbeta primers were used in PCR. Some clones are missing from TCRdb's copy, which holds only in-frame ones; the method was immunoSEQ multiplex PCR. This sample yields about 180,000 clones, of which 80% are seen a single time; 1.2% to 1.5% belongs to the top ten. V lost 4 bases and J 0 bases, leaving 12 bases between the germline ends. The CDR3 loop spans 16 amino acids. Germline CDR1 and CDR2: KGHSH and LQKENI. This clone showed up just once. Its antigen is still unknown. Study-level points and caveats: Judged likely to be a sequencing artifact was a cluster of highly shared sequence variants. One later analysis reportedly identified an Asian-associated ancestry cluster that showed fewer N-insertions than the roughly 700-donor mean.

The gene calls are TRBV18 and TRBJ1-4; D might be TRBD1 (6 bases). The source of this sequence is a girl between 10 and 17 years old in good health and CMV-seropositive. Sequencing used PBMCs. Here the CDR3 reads CASSLMDRATNEKLFF. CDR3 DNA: TGTGCCAGCTCACTCATGGACAGAGCAACTAATGAAAAACTGTTTTTT.